These 10 T cell receptor beta chains were sequenced from one sample in a study of control samples from healthy donors and cancer patients. Here immunoSEQ multiplex PCR was the method, and the copy in TCRdb shows in-frame clones only, minus some. The sample has tens of thousands of clones, 85% seen once. Source material: PBMCs. The receptors stem from a man in his sixties with head and neck cancer.

The chain uses TRBV27 and TRBJ1-2; D not resolved. Germline V lookup: CDR1 MNHEY, CDR2 SMNVEV (reference sequence). The CDR3 has 17 residues. Trimming pared 4 bases from V and 6 bases from J, leaving 24 bases between. The CDR3 DNA reads as TGTGCCAGCAGTTCCTCCTATTCCGGGCCCCGGGAGAATGGCTACACCTTC. As protein: CASSSSYSGPRENGYTF.

The CDR3 DNA follows: TGTGCCAGTAGTATAGAAGGCCCAGAGACTGAAGCTTTCTTT. Translating gives CASSIEGPETEAFF. The chain employs TRBV19 and TRBJ1-1, with no clear D. In germline, CDR1 is LNHDA, CDR2 SQIVND (reference sequence). The length of the CDR3 is 14 residues. Deletions cut 0 bases from V and 5 bases from J, with 10 bases between.

This rearrangement joins TRBV3-1 (or the pseudogene TRBV3-2) to TRBJ2-5; D is possibly TRBD1 or TRBD2 (5 bases each). Germline values: CDR1 LGHDT, CDR2 YNNKEL (reference sequence). The CDR3 is made up of 14 amino acids. Trimming stripped 1 base from V and 4 bases from J, with 10 bases between. CDR3 nucleotide sequence: TGTGCCAGCAGCCAAGGAGGGGCGCTAGAGACCCAGTACTTC. This codes for CASSQGGALETQYF.

The chain uses TRBV19 and TRBJ1-2; unclear D gene. Germline lookup yields CDR1 LNHDA and CDR2 SQIVND (reference sequence). The CDR3 is made up of 15 amino acids. V was trimmed by 3 bases and J by 5 bases, leaving 16 bases between them. The CDR3 DNA follows: TGTGCCAGTAGTATCCCCCCCGCGGGGATATATGGCTACACCTTC. Its translation: CASSIPPAGIYGYTF.

This chain connects TRBV28 to TRBJ2-2; D unclear. The CDR3 loop spans 12 amino acids. Germline values: CDR1 MDHEN, CDR2 SYDVKM. Between the trimmed V and J ends, which lost 4 bases and 6 bases, there was a span of 6 bases. DNA for the CDR3: TGTGCCAGCAGTTCTCCCCCCGGGGAGCTGTTTTTT. This codes for CASSSPPGELFF.

The V call is TRBV5-6, the J call TRBJ2-1, with 9 bases lining up with TRBD2. Germline V gene lookup returns CDR1 SGHDT and CDR2 YYEEEE. The ends lost 4 bases at V and 7 bases at J; junction bases unmatched: 12. This CDR3 is built from 16 residues. CDR3: CASSLLGTSRRNEQFF. As DNA, the CDR3 is TGTGCCAGCAGCCTACTCGGGACTAGCCGGAGGAATGAGCAGTTCTTC.

This clone was recorded a few times. This chain connects TRBV5-4 to TRBJ1-1, with no clear D. The CDR3 runs to 14 residues. CDR1 is SGHNT and CDR2 is YYREEE in the germline V gene (reference sequence). V dropped 4 bases and J dropped 3 bases, with 13 bases sitting between them. Here the CDR3 DNA reads TGTGCCAGCAGCCCCAGAGGAGTCGACACTGAAGCTTTCTTT. Its protein product is CASSPRGVDTEAFF.

V gene TRBV7-3 combines with J gene TRBJ2-3; 7 nucleotides match TRBD2. J lost 2 bases, V lost 2 bases, and 4 bases had no gene match. Germline CDR1 SGHTA, CDR2 FQGTGA. The length of the CDR3 is 15 residues. The CDR3 loop reads CASSLVGTNTDTQYF. In nucleotides, the CDR3 is TGTGCCAGCAGCTTAGTGGGGACTAACACAGATACGCAGTATTTT.

The chain couples TRBV29-1 to TRBJ2-3; 10 bases fit TRBD2. The germline gives CDR1 SQVTM, CDR2 ANQGSEA. This CDR3 is built from 14 residues. Trimming took 1 base from V and 5 from J; bases not matched to a gene: 3. CDR3 region: CSVEGTSGIDTQYF. The CDR3 DNA reads TGCAGCGTTGAAGGGACTAGCGGAATAGATACGCAGTATTTT.

V usage is TRBV6-1 and J usage is TRBJ2-1; no reliable D call. V lost 2 bases and J 7 bases, leaving 6 bases between the germline ends. Germline assignment: CDR1 MNHNS and CDR2 SASEGT. The CDR3 runs to 12 residues. The CDR3 DNA is TGTGCCAGCAGTGAATGGGGAAATGAGCAGTTCTTC. Encoded protein: CASSEWGNEQFF.